Following are 26 T cell receptor beta chains from one sample sequenced in a study of control samples from healthy donors and cancer patients. The repertoire was sequenced with immunoSEQ multiplex PCR; TCRdb's copy has only in-frame clones and lacks some. The table has 350,000 to 450,000 clones, 80% to 95% seen once. Sequenced: PBMCs. All receptors come from a man aged 35 to 55 with head and neck cancer.

The chain has TRBV6-5 and TRBJ1-5; D not certain. The germline CDR1 and CDR2 sequences are MNHEY and SVGAGI. The CDR3 covers 13 residues. The V end was cut by 5 bases, the J end by 7 bases, with 12 bases between. CDR3 DNA sequence: TGTGCCAGCAGTCTCTCCGCGGGCCAGCCCCAGCATTTT. Its protein product is CASSLSAGQPQHF.

The chain has TRBV7-3 and TRBJ2-3; D is possibly TRBD2 (6 bases). The CDR3 covers 17 residues. Trimming removed 5 bases at V and 0 bases at J, with 18 bases between. The germline V gene has CDR1 SGHTA and CDR2 FQGTGA. CDR3 loop: CASSKTLIADSTDTQYF. CDR3 bases: TGTGCCAGCAGCAAGACCCTGATAGCGGATAGCACAGATACGCAGTATTTT.

The sample holds one count of this clone. The genes are TRBV19 and TRBJ1-5; 9 positions agree with TRBD1. V lost 5 bases, J lost 6 bases, and 5 bases stayed unmatched. Germline CDR1 LNHDA, CDR2 SQIVND (reference sequence). The length of the CDR3 is 14 residues. CDR3: CASSWDRVIQPQHF. Here the CDR3 DNA reads TGTGCCAGTAGTTGGGACAGGGTAATTCAGCCCCAGCATTTT.

This clone ranks as large. The CDR3 sequence: CATSRGDRAATNEKLFF. In nucleotides, the CDR3 is TGTGCCACCAGCAGAGGGGACAGGGCCGCAACTAATGAAAAACTGTTTTTT. The chain carries TRBV15 and TRBJ1-4, with TRBD1 matching 9 bases. V gave up 1 base and J gave up 0 bases; unmatched junction bases: 3. Per germline, CDR1 LNHNV and CDR2 YYDKDF (reference sequence). CDR3 length: 17 amino acids.

The V call is TRBV18, the J call TRBJ2-1; 9 bases are shared with TRBD2. CDR1 is KGHSH and CDR2 is LQKENI in the germline V gene. The CDR3 has 14 residues. Unmatched junction bases numbered 4, after V lost 3 bases and J lost 7 bases. The CDR3 reads CASSPSGSGNEQFF. Here the CDR3 DNA reads TGTGCCAGCTCACCTAGCGGGAGTGGGAATGAGCAGTTCTTC.

This clone showed up just a few times. The V gene is TRBV18, the J gene TRBJ2-1; maybe TRBD1 (6 bases). This CDR3 comprises 14 residues. The germline CDR1 and CDR2 sequences are KGHSH and LQKENI. The germline V and J ends were trimmed by 3 bases and 4 bases, with 10 bases remaining between them. The CDR3 nucleotides are TGTGCCAGCTCACCCCGGGACACTTACAATGAGCAGTTCTTC. Protein product: CASSPRDTYNEQFF.

V and J are TRBV3-1 (or the pseudogene TRBV3-2) and TRBJ2-2; maybe TRBD2 (5 bases). The V gene lost 0 bases and the J gene lost 4 bases, with 24 bases spanning the gap. The CDR3 covers 20 residues. CDR1 and CDR2 from the germline V gene are LGHDT and YNNKEL (reference sequence). CDR3 region: CASSQERGTRRVDCTGELFF. The CDR3 DNA follows: TGTGCCAGCAGCCAAGAACGGGGTACACGGAGAGTAGATTGCACCGGGGAGCTGTTTTTT.

V usage is TRBV5-5 and J usage is TRBJ2-5, with a weak D call TRBD1 (6 bases). CDR3 size: 13 residues. Trimming removed 0 bases from V and 5 bases from J, with 8 bases in between. Germline V gene lookup returns CDR1 SGHKS and CDR2 YYEKEE (reference sequence). The CDR3 here is CASSLEGVETQYF. Here the CDR3 DNA reads TGTGCCAGCAGCTTGGAGGGGGTTGAGACCCAGTACTTC.

This chain uses TRBV2 with TRBJ2-7; D ambiguous. CDR1 is SNHLY and CDR2 is FYNNEI in the germline V gene. The length of the CDR3 is 15 residues. The V and J ends lost 2 bases and 7 bases respectively, with 18 bases between them. This CDR3 reads CASSESISSIGEQYF. The CDR3 DNA reads as TGTGCCAGCAGTGAAAGTATTAGCTCGATTGGAGAGCAGTACTTC. Together with reference TRBV2 and TRBJ2-7, the CDR3 gives the full variable domain: EPEVTQTPSHQVTQMGQEVILRCVPISNHLYFYWYRQILGQKVEFLVSFYNNEISEKSEIFDDQFSVERPDGSNFTLKIRSTKLEDSAMYFCASSESISSIGEQYFGPGTRLTVT.

The rearrangement joins TRBV19 to TRBJ2-7; possible D gene TRBD2, 6 bases. Germline loops: CDR1 LNHDA, CDR2 SQIVND (reference sequence). Trimming removed 6 bases at V and 6 bases at J, with 18 bases between. The CDR3 spans 14 residues. DNA for the CDR3: TGTGCCAGTAGATCAGGGAGGAAGGGCGGCGAGCAGTACTTC. Translated: CASRSGRKGGEQYF.

This chain's CDR3 is CASSLGQVLAKNIQYF. The CDR3 DNA follows: TGCGCCAGCAGCTTGGGACAGGTCCTAGCCAAAAACATTCAGTACTTC. The chain employs TRBV5-1 and TRBJ2-4, with TRBD1 as a possible D gene (6 bases). CDR3 size: 16 residues. Germline CDR1 and CDR2: SGHRS and YFSETQ. V lost 0 bases and J 0 bases, leaving 10 bases between the germline ends.

The V and J genes are TRBV27 and TRBJ2-3; 9 bases are shared with TRBD1. Unmatched junction bases numbered 4, after V lost 5 bases and J lost 4 bases. This CDR3 contains 14 residues. In germline, CDR1 is MNHEY, CDR2 SMNVEV (reference sequence). CDR3 nucleotides: TGTGCCAGCAGTGACAGGGGGGGCTCAGATACGCAGTATTTT. Translation: CASSDRGGSDTQYF.

The V gene is TRBV13, the J gene TRBJ1-2; no firm D call. V lost 2 bases and J lost 5, with 21 bases in between. The germline V gene encodes CDR1 PRHDT and CDR2 FYEKMQ (reference sequence). The CDR3 consists of 17 residues. Here the CDR3 reads CASSLPAPGVTGYGYTF. The CDR3 DNA reads as TGTGCCAGCAGCTTACCGGCCCCCGGGGTGACGGGGTATGGCTACACCTTC.

This chain connects TRBV12-3 or TRBV12-4 to TRBJ2-3; no clear D gene. V was trimmed by 6 bases and J by 4 bases, leaving 5 bases between them. CDR3 size: 11 residues. DNA for the CDR3: TGTGCCAGCAGCCAGTCAGATACGCAGTATTTT. This sequence encodes CASSQSDTQYF.

This CDR3 is CASSLVGGTNNEQFF. The DNA for the CDR3 is TGTGCCAGCAGCTTAGTCGGGGGGACGAACAATGAGCAGTTCTTC. V and J are TRBV11-2 and TRBJ2-1; 7 positions agree with TRBD2. Per germline, CDR1 SGHAT and CDR2 FQNNGV. This CDR3 contains 15 residues. Losses at the gene ends were 1 base for V and 5 bases for J; bases not matched to a gene: 5.

The rearrangement links TRBV30 to TRBJ1-1; no firm D call. The length of the CDR3 is 15 residues. Germline CDR1 is GTSNPN and CDR2 is SVGIG (reference sequence). The V and J ends lost 0 bases and 1 base respectively, with 12 bases between them. This CDR3 is CAWSVLGGKNTEAFF. The DNA of the CDR3 is TGTGCCTGGAGTGTACTCGGTGGGAAGAACACTGAAGCTTTCTTT.

This chain connects TRBV28 to TRBJ2-7, with 8 bases lining up with TRBD2. There are 17 residues in the CDR3. V lost 3 bases to trimming and J lost 2 bases; unmatched junction nucleotides: 12. CDR1 MDHEN and CDR2 SYDVKM come from the germline V gene. In nucleotides, the CDR3 is TGTGCCAGCAGTTTCCCTTTGGGGGCGGGGGGTACCTACGAGCAGTACTTC. Translation: CASSFPLGAGGTYEQYF.

This clone was picked up a small number of times. This chain joins TRBV30 and TRBJ1-2; D gene uncertain. Trimming removed 3 bases from V and 0 bases from J, with 5 bases in between. The V gene's germline CDR1 is GTSNPN and CDR2 SVGIG (reference sequence). The CDR3 has 12 amino acids. CDR3 amino acids: CAWRGTNYGYTF. The DNA for the CDR3 is TGTGCCTGGAGAGGGACTAACTATGGCTACACCTTC.

The chain carries TRBV5-4 and TRBJ2-1; TRBD2 agrees at 8 bases. V gave up 0 bases and J gave up 7 bases; unmatched junction bases: 9. Germline-derived CDR1 and CDR2 are SGHNT and YYREEE (reference sequence). CDR3 length equals 16 residues. The CDR3 nucleotides read TGTGCCAGCAGCTTGGGGGTAGCGGGGTCCGTAAATGAGCAGTTCTTC. It specifies CASSLGVAGSVNEQFF.

This chain connects TRBV7-2 to TRBJ1-1, with 8 positions matching TRBD1. There are 15 residues in the CDR3. Germline CDR1 is SGHTA and CDR2 is FQGNSA. V shed 5 bases and J 5 bases; nucleotides not matched to a gene: 10. The CDR3 region is CASSPRTGRGTEAFF. The CDR3 region has the DNA TGTGCCAGCAGCCCACGGACAGGGAGGGGTACTGAAGCTTTCTTT.

The chain recombines TRBV6-5 with TRBJ2-5; D tentatively fits TRBD1 or TRBD2 (6 bases each). CDR1 and CDR2 from the germline V gene are MNHEY and SVGAGI. The CDR3 is 15 amino acids. The ends were cut back, 6 bases at V and 1 base at J, with 15 bases in the middle. The chain's CDR3 is CASSLVQGLQETQYF. CDR3 coding DNA: TGTGCCAGCAGCCTAGTACAGGGACTCCAAGAGACCCAGTACTTC.

The chain recombines TRBV30 with TRBJ1-4; D remains ambiguous. CDR1 is GTSNPN, CDR2 SVGIG, per germline (reference sequence). V shed 0 bases and J shed 8 bases, with 10 bases lying between them. This CDR3 has 13 amino acids. The CDR3 DNA reads TGTGCCTGGAGTGTGGGGTTACGGGAAAAACTGTTTTTT. Protein product: CAWSVGLREKLFF.

The chain combines TRBV10-2 with TRBJ2-1, with unresolved D. The CDR3 consists of 17 residues. Trimming left V 3 bases short and J 0 bases short, with 15 bases between. Germline V gives CDR1 WSHSY, CDR2 SAAADI. The CDR3 loop is CASSERPGVSSYNEQFF. The CDR3 nucleotides read TGCGCCAGCAGTGAAAGACCAGGAGTTAGCTCCTACAATGAGCAGTTCTTC.

The V call is TRBV7-6, the J call TRBJ2-2; tentatively, D is TRBD2 (5 bases). This CDR3 spans 15 amino acids. Germline V CDR1 and CDR2: SGHVS, FNYEAQ. The V gene lost 6 bases and the J gene lost 0 bases, with 11 bases spanning the gap. The CDR3 nucleotides are TGTGCCAGCAGGGACTTGGGATCGAACACCGGGGAGCTGTTTTTT. Translated: CASRDLGSNTGELFF.

The V call is TRBV19, the J call TRBJ1-1, with no clear D. CDR1 and CDR2 from the germline V gene are LNHDA and SQIVND (reference sequence). CDR3 length: 11 amino acids. With 5 bases removed from V and 4 bases from J, the gap between germline ends came to 5 bases. The CDR3 sequence is CASSSGTEAFF. CDR3 DNA sequence: TGTGCCAGTAGTTCAGGCACTGAAGCTTTCTTT.

The V gene is TRBV5-1, the J gene TRBJ2-7, with 11 bases identical to TRBD1. The CDR3 loop spans 15 amino acids. CDR1 and CDR2 from the germline V gene are SGHRS and YFSETQ. V shed 5 bases and J 7 bases; nucleotides not matched to a gene: 11. The CDR3 sequence: CASSPPRTGGEEQYF. CDR3 bases: TGCGCCAGCAGTCCCCCGCGGACAGGGGGCGAAGAGCAGTACTTC.